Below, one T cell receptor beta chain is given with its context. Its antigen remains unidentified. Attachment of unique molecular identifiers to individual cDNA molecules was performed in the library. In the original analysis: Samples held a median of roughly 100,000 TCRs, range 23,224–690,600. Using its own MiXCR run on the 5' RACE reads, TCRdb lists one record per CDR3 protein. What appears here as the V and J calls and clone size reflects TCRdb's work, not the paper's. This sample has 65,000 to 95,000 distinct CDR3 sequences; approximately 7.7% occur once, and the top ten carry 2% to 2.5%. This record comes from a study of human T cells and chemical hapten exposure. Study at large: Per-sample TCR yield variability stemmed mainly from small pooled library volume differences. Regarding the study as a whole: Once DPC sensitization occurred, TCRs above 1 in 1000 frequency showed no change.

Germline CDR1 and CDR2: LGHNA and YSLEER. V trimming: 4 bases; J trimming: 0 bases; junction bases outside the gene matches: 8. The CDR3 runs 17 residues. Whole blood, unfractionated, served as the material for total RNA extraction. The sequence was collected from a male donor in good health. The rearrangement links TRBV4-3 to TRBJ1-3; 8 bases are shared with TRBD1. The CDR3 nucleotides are TGCGCCAGCAGCCGTTCCGGGACAGGCGCCTCTGGAAACACCATATATTTT. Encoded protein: CASSRSGTGASGNTIYF.